This T cell receptor (beta chain) appears in the sequencing data of a study of radiotherapy plus CTLA-4 blockade in lung cancer. Patients had chemo-refractory metastatic non-small-cell lung cancer and received focal radiation plus CTLA-4 blockade that used ipilimumab. Study-level results: Per reports, early blood T cell clone dynamics, plus interferon-beta, forecast response most strongly.

This CDR3 is 12 amino acids long. Trimming cost V 3 bases and J 16 bases, with 16 bases left between them. In germline, CDR1 is MNHEY, CDR2 SMNVEV (reference sequence). This table comes from immunoSEQ multiplex PCR, and its TCRdb copy is limited to in-frame clones, with some not included. Here the sample spans tens of thousands of clones, around 87% being singletons. Points on this clone: Antigen: not known.

Sequenced here: peripheral blood, sampled from a patient treated with radiotherapy plus ipilimumab. The V gene is TRBV27, the J gene TRBJ2-4; no definite D call. The sequence was obtained from a human donor with non-small cell lung cancer that progressed on radiotherapy plus ipilimumab. The CDR3 loop reads CASSFPGSVLYF. The CDR3 region has the DNA TGTGCCAGCAGTTTTCCCGGAAGTGTCCTCTACTTC.